This T cell receptor beta chain is drawn from a study of long-term antiretroviral therapy in people with HIV. Runs used v3.0 of the immunoSEQ assay and were done at survey level. Sequencing used immunoSEQ multiplex PCR; TCRdb keeps in-frame clones, though not all of them. The table includes roughly 30,000 clones, over 90% detected once. The CDR3 length is 16 residues. The germline gives CDR1 SGHDT, CDR2 YYEEEE. Trimming shortened V by 7 bases and J by 2 bases, and 21 bases separated the two germline ends. This chain joins TRBV5-6 and TRBJ2-5; D might be TRBD2 (6 bases). The sample here was unsorted PBMCs, taken around 6.3 years after starting antiretroviral therapy. The sequence came from a woman in her forties with HIV. CDR3 residues: CASGHRDFRRQETQYF. The CDR3 DNA reads TGTGCCAGCGGCCACCGGGACTTCCGCCGGCAAGAGACCCAGTACTTC.